This T cell receptor beta chain was found in a study of early T cells in non-severe SARS-CoV-2 infection. Study overall: Sequenced material consisted of bulk RNA (from unsorted whole blood), and chains were unpaired. Findings of the study overall: VDJdb-based annotation leaned toward anti-spike CD8 responses and missed private and CD4 specificities.

Researchers attached unique molecular identifiers to individual cDNA molecules. TCRdb independently ran MiXCR on the 5' RACE reads; one entry per CDR3 protein. Altogether 90,000 to 120,000 distinct CDR3 sequences are present, around 10% being singletons, with the ten largest covering 6.5% to 8%. The ends were cut back, 1 base at V and 2 bases at J, with 9 bases in the middle. The length of the CDR3 is 15 residues. Germline V gene lookup returns CDR1 SGHTA and CDR2 FQGNSA. As concerns this clonotype: The target antigen is unknown.

Specimen: whole blood. The clonotype was recovered from an adult who was a healthcare worker with PCR-confirmed SARS-CoV-2 infection or an uninfected control (not recorded which). V and J are TRBV7-2 and TRBJ2-1; a weak D match, TRBD2 (5 bases). The CDR3 here is CASSLDGNPYNEQFF. As DNA, the CDR3 is TGTGCCAGCAGCTTAGACGGGAATCCCTACAATGAGCAGTTCTTC.